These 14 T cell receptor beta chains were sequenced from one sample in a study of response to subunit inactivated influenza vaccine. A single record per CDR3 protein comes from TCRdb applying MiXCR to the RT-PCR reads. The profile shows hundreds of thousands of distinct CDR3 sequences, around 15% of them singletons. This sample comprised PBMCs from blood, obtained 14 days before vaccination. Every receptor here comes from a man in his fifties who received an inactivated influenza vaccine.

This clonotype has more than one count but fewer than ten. The CDR3 DNA reads TGTGCCAGCAGCTTATCCCTTACTAGCGGGAACCGCTACGAGCAGTACTTC. This sequence encodes CASSLSLTSGNRYEQYF. The genes are TRBV7-9 and TRBJ2-7; 10 bases align to TRBD2. The CDR3 loop spans 17 amino acids. V was pared by 2 bases and J by 3 bases, with 10 bases of the junction left unmatched. Germline assignment: CDR1 SEHNR and CDR2 FQNEAQ (reference sequence).

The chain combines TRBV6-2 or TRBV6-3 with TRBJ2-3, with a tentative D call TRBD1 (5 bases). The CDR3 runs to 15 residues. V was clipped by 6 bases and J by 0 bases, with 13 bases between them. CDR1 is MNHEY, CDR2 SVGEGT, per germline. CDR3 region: CASRDQGLSTDTQYF. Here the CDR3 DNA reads TGTGCCAGCAGAGATCAGGGCCTAAGCACAGATACGCAGTATTTT.

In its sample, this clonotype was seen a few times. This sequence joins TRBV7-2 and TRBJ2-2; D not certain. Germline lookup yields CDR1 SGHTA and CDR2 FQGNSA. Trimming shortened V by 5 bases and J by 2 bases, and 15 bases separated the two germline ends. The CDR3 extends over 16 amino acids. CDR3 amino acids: CASSKARALNTGELFF. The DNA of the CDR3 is TGTGCCAGCAGCAAAGCAAGGGCCCTAAACACCGGGGAGCTGTTTTTT.

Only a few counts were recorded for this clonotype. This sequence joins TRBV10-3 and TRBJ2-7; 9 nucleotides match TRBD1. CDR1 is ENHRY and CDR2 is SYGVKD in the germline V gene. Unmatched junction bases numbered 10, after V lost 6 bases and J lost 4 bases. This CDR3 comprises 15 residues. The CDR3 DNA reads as TGTGCCATCAGGCCCACCGGACAGGGGTCGTACGAGCAGTACTTC. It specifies CAIRPTGQGSYEQYF.

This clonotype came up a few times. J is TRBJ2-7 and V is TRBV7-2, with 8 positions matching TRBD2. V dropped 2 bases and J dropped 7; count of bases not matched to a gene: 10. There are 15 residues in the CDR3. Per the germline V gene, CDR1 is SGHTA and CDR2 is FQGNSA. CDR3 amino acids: CASSLSGGAGVEQYF. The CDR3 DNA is TGTGCCAGCAGCTTATCCGGGGGGGCCGGGGTAGAGCAGTACTTC. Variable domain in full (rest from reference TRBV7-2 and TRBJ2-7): GAGVSQSPSNKVTEKGKDVELRCDPISGHTALYWYRQSLGQGLEFLIYFQGNSAPDKSGLPSDRFSAERTGGSVSTLTIQRTQQEDSAVYLCASSLSGGAGVEQYFGPGTRLTVT.

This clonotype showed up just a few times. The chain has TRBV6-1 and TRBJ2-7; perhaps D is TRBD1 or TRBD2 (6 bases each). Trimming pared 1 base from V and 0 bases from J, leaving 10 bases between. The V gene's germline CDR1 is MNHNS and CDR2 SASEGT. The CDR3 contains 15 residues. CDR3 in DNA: TGTGCCAGCAGTGAAGGGGGGGCCTCCTCCTACGAGCAGTACTTC. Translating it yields CASSEGGASSYEQYF.

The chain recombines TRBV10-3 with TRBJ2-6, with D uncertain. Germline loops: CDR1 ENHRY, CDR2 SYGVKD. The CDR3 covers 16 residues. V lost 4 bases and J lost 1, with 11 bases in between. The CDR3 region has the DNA TGTGCCATCAGTGGACAAGTAGGGTCTGGGGCCAACGTCCTGACTTTC. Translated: CAISGQVGSGANVLTF.

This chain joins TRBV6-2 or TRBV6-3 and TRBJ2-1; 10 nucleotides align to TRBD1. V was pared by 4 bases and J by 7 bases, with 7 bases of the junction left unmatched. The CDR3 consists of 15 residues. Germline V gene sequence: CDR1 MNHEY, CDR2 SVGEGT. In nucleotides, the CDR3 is TGTGCCAGCAGTTTTCTAGGGACAGGGGCGAATGAGCAGTTCTTC. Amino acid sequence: CASSFLGTGANEQFF.

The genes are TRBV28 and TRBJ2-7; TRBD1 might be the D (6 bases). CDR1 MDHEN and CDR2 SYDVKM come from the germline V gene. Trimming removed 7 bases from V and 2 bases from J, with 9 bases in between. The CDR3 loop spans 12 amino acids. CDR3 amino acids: CASMGHTYEQYF. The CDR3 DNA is TGTGCCAGCATGGGACACACCTACGAGCAGTACTTC.

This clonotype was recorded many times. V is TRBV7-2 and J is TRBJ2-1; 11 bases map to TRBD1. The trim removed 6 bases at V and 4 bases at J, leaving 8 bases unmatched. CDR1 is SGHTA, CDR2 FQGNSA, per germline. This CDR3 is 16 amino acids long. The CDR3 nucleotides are TGTGCCAGCAGTCCAACCGGGACAGGGGGGTACAATGAGCAGTTCTTC. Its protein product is CASSPTGTGGYNEQFF.

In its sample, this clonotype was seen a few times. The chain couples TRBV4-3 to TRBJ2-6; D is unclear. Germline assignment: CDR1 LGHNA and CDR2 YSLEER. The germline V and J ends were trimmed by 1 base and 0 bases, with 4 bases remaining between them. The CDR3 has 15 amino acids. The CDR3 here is CASSQVFSGANVLTF. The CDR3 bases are TGCGCCAGCAGCCAAGTCTTCTCTGGGGCCAACGTCCTGACTTTC.

The CDR3 sequence is CAWSPTAFSTDTQYF. The CDR3 DNA sequence: TGTGCCTGGAGCCCGACAGCCTTTAGCACAGATACGCAGTATTTT. The V gene is TRBV30, the J gene TRBJ2-3, with D possibly matching TRBD1 (5 bases). This CDR3 comprises 15 residues. Trimming left V 3 bases short and J 0 bases short, with 13 bases between. The germline CDR1 and CDR2 sequences are GTSNPN and SVGIG (reference sequence).

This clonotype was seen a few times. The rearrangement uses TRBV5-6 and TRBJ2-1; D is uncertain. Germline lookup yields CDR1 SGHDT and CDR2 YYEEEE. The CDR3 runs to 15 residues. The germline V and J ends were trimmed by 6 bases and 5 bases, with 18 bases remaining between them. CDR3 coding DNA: TGTGCCAGCACCTCGAACCCAGGATTCAACAATGAGCAGTTCTTC. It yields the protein CASTSNPGFNNEQFF.

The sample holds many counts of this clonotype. The CDR3 protein is CASSRLAGTQETQYF. DNA for the CDR3: TGCGCCAGCAGCCGACTAGCGGGCACCCAAGAGACCCAGTACTTC. The rearrangement uses TRBV4-1 and TRBJ2-5; 10 bases fit TRBD2. This CDR3 is built from 15 residues. The junction had 3 bases not matched to a gene; V was cut back by 4 bases and J by 1 base. The germline V gene encodes CDR1 MGHRA and CDR2 YSYEKL.